The rows below give T cell receptor beta chains drawn from one sample of a study of beta chain features in type 1 diabetes. TCRdb keeps only in-frame clones here, not all; method: immunoSEQ multiplex PCR. The sample has under 500,000 clones, approximately 28% seen once. The sample taken for sequencing was naive CD4+ T cells from blood. The origin of the receptors is a man aged 18 to 29 in good health. The CDR3 runs from the conserved cysteine through the conserved F or W. D genes are given only for firm matches. Clone size appears in some rows only: once, few, many, or a class for an expanded clone.

- | TRBJ2-1 | TRBV9 | few | CASSSTSSGSEQFF | TGTGCCAGCAGCTCGACTAGTTCGGGGAGTGAGCAGTTCTTC
TRBD1 | TRBJ2-5 | TRBV19 | few | CASSPERGQQETQYF | TGTGCCAGTAGTCCCGAGAGGGGACAGCAAGAGACCCAGTACTTC
TRBD1 | TRBJ2-5 | TRBV28 | - | CASRGAGGPQETQYF | TGTGCCAGCAGGGGCGCAGGGGGACCACAAGAGACCCAGTACTTC
- | TRBJ2-2 | TRBV30 | few | CAWSVLNTGELFF | TGTGCCTGGAGTGTTCTGAACACCGGGGAGCTGTTTTTT
- | TRBJ2-1 | TRBV27 | - | CASSFWGGAGTYNEQFF | TGTGCCAGCAGTTTCTGGGGTGGGGCGGGGACTTACAATGAGCAGTTCTTC
TRBD1 | TRBJ1-1 | TRBV2 | - | CASGRQGNTEAFF | TGTGCCAGCGGTAGACAGGGGAACACTGAAGCTTTCTTT
TRBD1 | TRBJ2-1 | TRBV27 | - | CASRTGTETYNEQFF | TGTGCCAGCAGAACCGGGACAGAGACCTACAATGAGCAGTTCTTC
- | TRBJ2-5 | TRBV9 | - | CASSQLGETQYF | TGTGCCAGCAGCCAATTAGGAGAGACCCAGTACTTC
TRBD2 | TRBJ2-7 | TRBV30 | few | CAWSGRLFYEQYF | TGTGCCTGGTCCGGGAGGCTCTTCTACGAGCAGTACTTC
TRBD2 | TRBJ2-1 | TRBV7-9 | few | CASSPTSGRPSYNEQFF | TGTGCCAGCAGCCCGACTAGCGGGAGGCCCTCCTACAATGAGCAGTTCTTC
TRBD1 | TRBJ2-5 | TRBV6-5 | - | CASSPGQIQETQYF | TGTGCCAGCAGCCCGGGACAGATTCAAGAGACCCAGTACTTC
- | TRBJ2-1 | TRBV4-3 | few | CASSQQTSKAHNEQFF | TGCGCCAGCAGCCAACAGACTAGTAAGGCCCACAATGAGCAGTTCTTC
- | TRBJ2-1 | TRBV4-2 | few | CASSRRGAGQYNEQFF | TGTGCCAGCAGCCGGAGAGGAGCCGGGCAGTACAATGAGCAGTTCTTC
TRBD1 | TRBJ2-7 | TRBV29-1 | - | CSVSKDRGNEQYF | TGCAGCGTTAGTAAGGACAGGGGCAACGAGCAGTACTTC
TRBD1 | TRBJ1-4 | TRBV29-1 | - | CSVPGQGDEKLFF | TGCAGCGTTCCGGGACAGGGGGATGAAAAACTGTTTTTT
- | TRBJ1-1 | TRBV20-1 | - | CSASSGTEAFF | TGCAGTGCTAGTTCGGGCACTGAAGCTTTCTTT
TRBD2 | TRBJ2-2 | TRBV28 | few | CASSFAGGNTGELFF | TGTGCCAGCAGTTTCGCGGGAGGGAACACCGGGGAGCTGTTTTTT
TRBD2 | TRBJ2-3 | TRBV7-2 | - | CASSRPSGGLPDTQYF | TGTGCCAGCAGCCGACCGTCGGGAGGGTTGCCAGATACGCAGTATTTT
- | TRBJ2-5 | TRBV30 | few | CAYLRVGETQYF | TGTGCCTATCTCAGGGTGGGAGAGACCCAGTACTTC
- | TRBJ2-4 | TRBV30 | - | CARRGKAKNIQYF | TGTGCCCGCCGGGGGAAAGCCAAAAACATTCAGTACTTC
TRBD2 | TRBJ2-3 | TRBV7-7 | few | CASSRGLAGVADTQYF | TGTGCCAGCAGCCGAGGACTAGCGGGAGTAGCAGATACGCAGTATTTT
- | TRBJ1-3 | TRBV30 | few | CAWSLAVGNTIYF | TGTGCCTGGAGTCTGGCGGTTGGAAACACCATATATTTT
- | TRBJ2-2 | TRBV12-5 | few | CASGFSGELFF | TGTGCTAGTGGTTTTTCCGGGGAGCTGTTTTTT
- | TRBJ2-7 | TRBV28 | - | CASSLGHQVHEQYF | TGTGCCAGCAGTTTAGGGCATCAGGTACACGAGCAGTACTTC
- | TRBJ2-7 | TRBV29-1 | - | CSVAARLSTYEQYF | TGCAGCGTTGCTGCCCGACTGTCTACCTACGAGCAGTACTTC
- | TRBJ2-5 | TRBV19 | once | CASNIGGGRETQYF | TGTGCCAGTAACATCGGAGGGGGGCGAGAGACCCAGTACTTC
- | TRBJ2-7 | TRBV10-3 | - | CAISRLHGSSYEQYF | TGTGCCATCAGCCGACTACACGGCAGCTCCTACGAGCAGTACTTC
- | TRBJ2-7 | TRBV27 | - | CASSLRLDYEQYF | TGTGCCAGCAGTTTAAGGCTAGACTACGAGCAGTACTTC
- | TRBJ2-3 | TRBV28 | - | CASSFGRAGTDTQYF | TGTGCCAGCAGTTTCGGACGGGCCGGCACAGATACGCAGTATTTT